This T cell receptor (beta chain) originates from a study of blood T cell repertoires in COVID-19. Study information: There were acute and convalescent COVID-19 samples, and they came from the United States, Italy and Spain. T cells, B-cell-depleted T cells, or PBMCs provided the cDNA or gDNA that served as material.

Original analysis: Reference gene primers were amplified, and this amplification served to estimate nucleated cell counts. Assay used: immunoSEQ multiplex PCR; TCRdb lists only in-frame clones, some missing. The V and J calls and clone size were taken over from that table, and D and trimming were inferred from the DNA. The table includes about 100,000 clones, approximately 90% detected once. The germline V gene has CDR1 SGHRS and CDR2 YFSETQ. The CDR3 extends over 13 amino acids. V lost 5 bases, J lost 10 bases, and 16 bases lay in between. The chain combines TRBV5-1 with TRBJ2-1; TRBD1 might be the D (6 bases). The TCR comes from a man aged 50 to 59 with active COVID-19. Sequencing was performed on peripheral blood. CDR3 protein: CASRLTGQGEQFF. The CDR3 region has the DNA TGCGCCAGCAGACTGACAGGCCAAGGGGAGCAGTTCTTC. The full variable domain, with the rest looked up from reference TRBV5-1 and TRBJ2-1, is KAGVTQTPRYLIKTRGQQVTLSCSPISGHRSVSWYQQTPGQGLQFLFEYFSETQRNKGNFPGRFSGRQFSNSRSEMNVSTLELGDSALYLCASRLTGQGEQFFGPGTRLTVL.